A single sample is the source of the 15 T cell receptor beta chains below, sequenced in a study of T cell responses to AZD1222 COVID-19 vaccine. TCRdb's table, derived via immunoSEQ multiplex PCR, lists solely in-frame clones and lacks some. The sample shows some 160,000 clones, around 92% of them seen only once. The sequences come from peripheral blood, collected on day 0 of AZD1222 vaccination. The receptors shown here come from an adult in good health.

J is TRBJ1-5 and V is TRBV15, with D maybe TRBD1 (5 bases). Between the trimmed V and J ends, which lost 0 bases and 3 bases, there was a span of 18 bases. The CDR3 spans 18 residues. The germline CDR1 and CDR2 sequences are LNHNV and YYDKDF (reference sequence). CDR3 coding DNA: TGTGCCACCAGCAGAGATGGAGGTAATAGGGGCCTCAATCAGCCCCAGCATTTT. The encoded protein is CATSRDGGNRGLNQPQHF.

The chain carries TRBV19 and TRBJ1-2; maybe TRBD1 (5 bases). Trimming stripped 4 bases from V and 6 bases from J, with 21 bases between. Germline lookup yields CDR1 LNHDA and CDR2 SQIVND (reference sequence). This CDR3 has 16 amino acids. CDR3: CASSKGAGKRVDGYTF. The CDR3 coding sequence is TGTGCCAGTAGTAAAGGGGCAGGGAAACGAGTAGATGGCTACACCTTC. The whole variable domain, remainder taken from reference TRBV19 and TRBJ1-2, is DGGITQSPKYLFRKEGQNVTLSCEQNLNHDAMYWYRQDPGQGLRLIYYSQIVNDFQKGDIAEGYSVSREKKESFPLTVTSAQKNPTAFYLCASSKGAGKRVDGYTFGSGTRLTVV.

The CDR3 spells CASSPDRGPFGSTDTQYF. The CDR3 nucleotides read TGTGCCAGCAGTCCTGACAGGGGTCCGTTCGGAAGCACAGATACGCAGTATTTT. The V call is TRBV6-6, the J call TRBJ2-3, with 8 bases aligning to TRBD1. Unmatched junction bases numbered 13, after V lost 5 bases and J lost 0 bases. The germline gives CDR1 MNHNY, CDR2 SVGAGI (reference sequence). The length of the CDR3 is 18 residues.

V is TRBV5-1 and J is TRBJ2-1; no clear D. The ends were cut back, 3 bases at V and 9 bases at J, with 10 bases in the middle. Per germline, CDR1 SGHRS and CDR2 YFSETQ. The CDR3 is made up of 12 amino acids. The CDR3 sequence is CASSYSSREQFF. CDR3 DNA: TGCGCCAGCAGCTATAGCTCGCGTGAGCAGTTCTTC.

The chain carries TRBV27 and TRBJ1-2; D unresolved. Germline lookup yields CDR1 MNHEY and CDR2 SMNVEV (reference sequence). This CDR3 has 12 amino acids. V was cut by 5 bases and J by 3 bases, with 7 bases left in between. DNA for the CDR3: TGTGCCAGCAGTGACTCATACTATGGCTACACCTTC. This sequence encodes CASSDSYYGYTF.

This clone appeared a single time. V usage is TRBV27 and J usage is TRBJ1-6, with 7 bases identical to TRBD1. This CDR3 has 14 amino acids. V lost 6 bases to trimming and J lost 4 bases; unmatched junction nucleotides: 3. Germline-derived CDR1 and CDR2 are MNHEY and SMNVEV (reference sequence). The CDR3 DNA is TGTGCCAGCAGCCTGGGACAGTATAATTCACCCCTCCACTTT. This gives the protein CASSLGQYNSPLHF.

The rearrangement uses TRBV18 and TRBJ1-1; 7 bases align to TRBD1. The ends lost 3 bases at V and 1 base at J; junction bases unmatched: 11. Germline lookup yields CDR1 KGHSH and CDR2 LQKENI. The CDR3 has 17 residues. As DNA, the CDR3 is TGTGCCAGCTCACCTGCAGGGAGGACAGGAGCGAACACTGAAGCTTTCTTT. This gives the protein CASSPAGRTGANTEAFF.

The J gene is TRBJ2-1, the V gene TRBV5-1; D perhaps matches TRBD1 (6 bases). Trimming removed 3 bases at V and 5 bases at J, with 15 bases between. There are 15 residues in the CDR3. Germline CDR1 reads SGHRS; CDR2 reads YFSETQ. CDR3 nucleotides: TGCGCCAGCAGCTCAGATACAGGGCAGCACAATGAGCAGTTCTTC. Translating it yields CASSSDTGQHNEQFF.

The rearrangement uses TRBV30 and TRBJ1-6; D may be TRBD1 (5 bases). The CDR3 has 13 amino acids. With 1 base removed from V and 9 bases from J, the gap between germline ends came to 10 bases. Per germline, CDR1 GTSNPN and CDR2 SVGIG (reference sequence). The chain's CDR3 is CAWSDSGFSPLHF. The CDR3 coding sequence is TGTGCCTGGAGTGACTCAGGGTTTTCACCCCTCCACTTT.

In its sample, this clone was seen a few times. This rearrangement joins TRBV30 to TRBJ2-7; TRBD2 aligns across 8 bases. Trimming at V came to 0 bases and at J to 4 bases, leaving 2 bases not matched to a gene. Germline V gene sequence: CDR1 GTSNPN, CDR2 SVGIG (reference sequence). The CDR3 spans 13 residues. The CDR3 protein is CAWSVERGYEQYF. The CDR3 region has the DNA TGTGCCTGGAGTGTCGAGCGGGGGTACGAGCAGTACTTC.

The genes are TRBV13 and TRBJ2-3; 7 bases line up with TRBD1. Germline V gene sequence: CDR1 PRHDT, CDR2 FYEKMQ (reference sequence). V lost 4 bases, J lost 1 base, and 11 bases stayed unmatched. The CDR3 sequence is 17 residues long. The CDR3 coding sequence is TGTGCCAGCAGCTCCCCAGGGGGTCAGGCACGCACAGATACGCAGTATTTT. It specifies CASSSPGGQARTDTQYF.

The CDR3 protein is CASSAGQGWSYEQYF. In DNA, the CDR3 is TGTGCCAGCAGCGCGGGACAGGGATGGTCCTACGAGCAGTACTTC. This rearrangement joins TRBV11-3 to TRBJ2-7; 9 nucleotides agree with TRBD1. Losses at the gene ends were 5 bases for V and 1 base for J; bases not matched to a gene: 6. This CDR3 comprises 15 residues. From germline, CDR1 is SGHNT and CDR2 YENEEA.

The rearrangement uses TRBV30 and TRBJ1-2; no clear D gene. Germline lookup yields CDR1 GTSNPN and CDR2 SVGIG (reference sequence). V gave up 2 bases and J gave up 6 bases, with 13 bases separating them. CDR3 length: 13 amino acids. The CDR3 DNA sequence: TGTGCCTGGAGTAAAGGTTTGATAGATGGCTACACCTTC. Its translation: CAWSKGLIDGYTF.

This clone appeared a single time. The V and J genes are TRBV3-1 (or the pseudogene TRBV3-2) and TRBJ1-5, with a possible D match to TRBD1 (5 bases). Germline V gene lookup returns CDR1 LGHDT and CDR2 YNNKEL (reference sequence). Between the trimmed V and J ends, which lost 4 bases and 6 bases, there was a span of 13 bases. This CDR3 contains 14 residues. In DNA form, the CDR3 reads TGTGCCAGCAGCCCTCAGCCGGGGACTCAGCCCCAGCATTTT. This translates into CASSPQPGTQPQHF.

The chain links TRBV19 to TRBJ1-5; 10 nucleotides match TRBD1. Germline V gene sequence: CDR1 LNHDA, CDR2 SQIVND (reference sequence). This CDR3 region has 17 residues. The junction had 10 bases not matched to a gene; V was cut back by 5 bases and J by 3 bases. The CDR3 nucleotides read TGTGCCAGTAGTCCCCGGGACAGGGGTCCTACCAATCAGCCCCAGCATTTT. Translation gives CASSPRDRGPTNQPQHF. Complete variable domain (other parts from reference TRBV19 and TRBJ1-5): DGGITQSPKYLFRKEGQNVTLSCEQNLNHDAMYWYRQDPGQGLRLIYYSQIVNDFQKGDIAEGYSVSREKKESFPLTVTSAQKNPTAFYLCASSPRDRGPTNQPQHFGDGTRLSIL.